The source of this T cell receptor (beta chain) is a study of shared clonotypes between healthy human individuals. As for the study in general: Per-donor plates numbered three CD4 naive, three CD4 memory, two CD8 naive and one CD8 memory.

With respect to this clone: What it binds is not known.

Findings and limits, study-wide: Shared across a few donors were around 4.7% of the naive CD4 clonotypes. In general, naive subsets displayed greater estimated richness than memory subsets did. Despite large depth, sorted-subset datasets appeared incompletely sequenced.

Sequencing was performed with immunoSEQ multiplex PCR; in TCRdb, only in-frame clones are kept and a portion is missing. The sample shows 2,500,000 or so clones, more than 85% of them seen only once. The CDR3 consists of 16 residues. Trimming pared 6 bases from V and 0 bases from J, leaving 12 bases between. Looked up from germline, CDR1 is MDHEN and CDR2 is SYDVKM. V is TRBV28 and J is TRBJ2-6; D may be TRBD2 (5 bases). The sequencing sample was made of naive CD4+ T cells from PBMCs. This sample's subset: CD45RA+ positively selected. The sequence derives from a man younger than 35 in good health. Some clones in this sample may be carry-over from other donors' samples. CDR3 in amino acids: CASRRWGDSGANVLTF. The CDR3 nucleotides read TGTGCCAGCAGAAGGTGGGGAGACTCTGGGGCCAACGTCCTGACTTTC.